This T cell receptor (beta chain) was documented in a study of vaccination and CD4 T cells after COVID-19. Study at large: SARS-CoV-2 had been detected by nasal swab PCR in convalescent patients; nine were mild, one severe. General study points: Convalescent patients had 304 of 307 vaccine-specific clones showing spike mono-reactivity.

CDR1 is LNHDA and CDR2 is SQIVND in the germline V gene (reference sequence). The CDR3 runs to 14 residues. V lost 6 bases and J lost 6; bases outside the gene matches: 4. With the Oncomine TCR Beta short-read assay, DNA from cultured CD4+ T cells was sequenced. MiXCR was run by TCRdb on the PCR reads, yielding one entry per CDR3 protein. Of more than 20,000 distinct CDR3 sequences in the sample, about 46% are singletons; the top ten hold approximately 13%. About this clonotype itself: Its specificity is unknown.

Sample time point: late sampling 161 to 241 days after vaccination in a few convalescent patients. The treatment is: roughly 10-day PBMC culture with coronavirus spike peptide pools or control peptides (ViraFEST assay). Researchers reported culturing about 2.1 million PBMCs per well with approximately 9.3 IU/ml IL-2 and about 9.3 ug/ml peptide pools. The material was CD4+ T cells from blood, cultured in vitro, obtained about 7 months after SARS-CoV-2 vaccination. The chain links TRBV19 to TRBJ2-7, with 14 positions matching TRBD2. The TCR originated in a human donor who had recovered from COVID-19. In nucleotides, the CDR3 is TGTGCCAGTAGAAAGGGGACTAGCGGGAGCGAGCAGTACTTC. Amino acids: CASRKGTSGSEQYF.